The rows below give T cell receptor beta chains drawn from one sample of a study of T cells in Graves' hyperthyroidism and ophthalmopathy. TCRdb re-called the multiplex PCR reads with MiXCR, one entry per CDR3 protein. The data contain hundreds of thousands of distinct CDR3 sequences, about 15% of them seen just once; the ten biggest clones take up approximately 5.7%. The sequencing sample was made of blood. The receptors shown here come from a woman aged 25 to 45 with Graves' hyperthyroidism that later progressed to Graves' ophthalmopathy. Both conserved end residues are part of each CDR3. D genes are given only for firm matches. Size tells how often a clone was seen (once, few, many) or the class of an expanded clone, and some rows leave it out.

j_call | clone_size | d_call | v_call | cdr3_length | cdr3_nt | cdr3_aa
TRBJ2-5 | few | . | TRBV10-3 | 14 | TGTGCCATCAGTGAGTCTCAGTTCCAAGAGACCCAGTACTTC | CAISESQFQETQYF
TRBJ1-2 | . | . | TRBV7-8 | 15 | TGTGCCAGCAGAGAATTAGAGCTCCCCAACTATGGCTACACCTTC | CASRELELPNYGYTF
TRBJ1-1 | many | TRBD1 | TRBV18 | 14 | TGTGCCAGCTCACGACAGGGCAAGAACACTGAAGCTTTCTTT | CASSRQGKNTEAFF
TRBJ1-6 | many | TRBD1 | TRBV28 | 15 | TGTGCCAGCAGCCCTTCACAGGGGAGGCATTCACCCCTCCACTTT | CASSPSQGRHSPLHF
TRBJ2-7 | few | . | TRBV19 | 13 | TGTGCCAGTAGCCCAGTTTGGGCCTACGAGCAGTACTTC | CASSPVWAYEQYF
TRBJ2-2 | . | . | TRBV15 | 17 | TGTGCCACCAGCAGAGACAGGGCCTCTATGAACACCGGGGAGCTGTTTTTT | CATSRDRASMNTGELFF
TRBJ2-7 | many | . | TRBV5-1 | 15 | TGCGCCAGCAGCTTGGCCGGATTCGGAAAATCCGAGCAGTACTTC | CASSLAGFGKSEQYF
TRBJ2-1 | many | . | TRBV12-3/TRBV12-4 | 15 | TGTGCCAGCAGTCTCCCCCGGCGGGATTACAATGAGCAGTTCTTC | CASSLPRRDYNEQFF
TRBJ2-4 | many | . | TRBV12-3/TRBV12-4 | 16 | TGTGCCAGCAGTTCCGGCGGGCGAGCGACCAAAAACATTCAGTACTTC | CASSSGGRATKNIQYF
TRBJ1-1 | . | . | TRBV7-9 | 13 | TGTGCCAGCATTGGGGTACGGGACACTGAAGCTTTCTTT | CASIGVRDTEAFF
TRBJ2-5 | . | . | TRBV9 | 14 | TGTGCCAGCAGCGCCAAACAGTACCAAGAGACCCAGTACTTC | CASSAKQYQETQYF
TRBJ2-1 | few | TRBD2 | TRBV7-9 | 15 | TGTGCCAGCAGTTCACTAGCGGGTACCTACAATGAGCAGTTCTTC | CASSSLAGTYNEQFF
TRBJ2-3 | many | . | TRBV20-1 | 12 | TGCAGTGTGGGGGGACCCACAGATACGCAGTATTTT | CSVGGPTDTQYF
TRBJ2-1 | many | TRBD2 | TRBV28 | 18 | TGTGCCAGCAGTTCAAGTGGGACTAGCGGGAGGCGGTACAATGAGCAGTTCTTC | CASSSSGTSGRRYNEQFF
TRBJ2-2 | many | TRBD2 | TRBV10-3 | 17 | TGTGCCATCAGTGAGTCGCTCACTAGCGGATCTACCGGGGAGCTGTTTTTT | CAISESLTSGSTGELFF
TRBJ2-7 | many | TRBD2 | TRBV2 | 14 | TGTGCCAGCAGGCCCTCTAGCGGGACCTACGAGCAGTACTTC | CASRPSSGTYEQYF
TRBJ2-2 | many | . | TRBV30 | 13 | TGTGCCTGGAGTGTATTAGATACCGGGGAGCTGTTTTTT | CAWSVLDTGELFF
TRBJ1-2 | many | . | TRBV6-5 | 15 | TGTGCCAGCAGTTACTCCAGAGGAAGTAACTATGGCTACACCTTC | CASSYSRGSNYGYTF
TRBJ2-5 | many | . | TRBV11-2 | 14 | TGTGCCAGCAGCTTTAGGGGTAACCAAGAGACCCAGTACTTC | CASSFRGNQETQYF
TRBJ1-5 | few | . | TRBV6-2/TRBV6-3 | 13 | TGTGCCAGCAGTTACTTTATGGGGCAGCCCCAGCATTTT | CASSYFMGQPQHF
TRBJ1-2 | few | . | TRBV5-1 | 15 | TGCGCCAGCAGCTTGGCCAAGGGATCATACTATGGCTACACCTTC | CASSLAKGSYYGYTF
TRBJ2-3 | . | . | TRBV4-1 | 15 | TGCGCCAGCAGCCCAGCTCCACCTAGCACAGATACGCAGTATTTT | CASSPAPPSTDTQYF
TRBJ2-1 | few | TRBD2 | TRBV19 | 16 | TGTGCCAGTAGTGCCAATTTAGCGGGACCCTACAATGAGCAGTTCTTC | CASSANLAGPYNEQFF
TRBJ1-4 | . | . | TRBV7-2 | 14 | TGTGCCAGCAGCTTATCTACCGGTAATGAAAAACTGTTTTTT | CASSLSTGNEKLFF
TRBJ2-5 | many | . | TRBV3-1 | 14 | TGTGCCAGCAGCCAGGCGGGGACCCAAGAGACCCAGTACTTC | CASSQAGTQETQYF
TRBJ1-1 | few | TRBD1 | TRBV6-1 | 15 | TGTGCCAGCACCGAACGATCAGGGGGGAGCACTGAAGCTTTCTTT | CASTERSGGSTEAFF
TRBJ1-1 | many | . | TRBV9 | 14 | TGTGCCAGCAGCTCATCCGGGCCGGCCAACGGAGCTTTCTTT | CASSSSGPANGAFF
TRBJ2-7 | . | TRBD2 | TRBV7-9 | 18 | TGTGCCAGCAGCCACCCTAGGGGCTACGGACTAGCGGTATACGAGCAGTACTTC | CASSHPRGYGLAVYEQYF
TRBJ2-5 | many | . | TRBV7-3 | 13 | TGTGCCAGCAGCTGGGGAGTGCGAGAGACCCAGTACTTC | CASSWGVRETQYF
TRBJ2-1 | . | . | TRBV6-5 | 16 | TGTGCCAGCAGTTACTTGGAAACACAGGGCTACAATGAGCAGTTCTTC | CASSYLETQGYNEQFF
TRBJ2-7 | few | TRBD1 | TRBV28 | 15 | TGTGCCAGCAGTCCCTCAGGGGGCCTACCGAACGAGCAGTACTTC | CASSPSGGLPNEQYF
TRBJ2-7 | many | TRBD2 | TRBV19 | 13 | TGTGCCAGCAGTAGCGGGAGTGGCTACGAGCAGTACTTC | CASSSGSGYEQYF
TRBJ2-7 | few | TRBD1 | TRBV10-2 | 15 | TGCGCCAGCAGTGAGCGGGACAGGATCTCCTACGAGCAGTACTTC | CASSERDRISYEQYF
TRBJ1-6 | few | . | TRBV9 | 14 | TGTGCCAGCAGCGTAGGGGGTGGTAATTCACCCCTCCACTTT | CASSVGGGNSPLHF
TRBJ2-7 | . | . | TRBV7-2 | 14 | TGTGCCAGCAGCTTTAATACGATCTCCTACGAGCAGTACTTC | CASSFNTISYEQYF
TRBJ2-4 | . | . | TRBV12-3/TRBV12-4 | 13 | TGTGCCAGCCGAGGAGTAGTTAATAACATTCAGTACTTC | CASRGVVNNIQYF
TRBJ2-1 | many | TRBD2 | TRBV7-9 | 17 | TGTGCCAGCAGCTTAGCGCTGGGCGGGGGTGGACCCAATGAGCAGTTCTTC | CASSLALGGGGPNEQFF
TRBJ2-1 | many | . | TRBV5-1 | 16 | TGCGCCAGCAGCAAAATATCTGGGGGAACGTACAATGAGCAGTTCTTC | CASSKISGGTYNEQFF
TRBJ2-3 | many | TRBD1 | TRBV12-3/TRBV12-4 | 15 | TGTGCCAGCAGTTGGGACAGGGGCCCCACAGATACGCAGTATTTT | CASSWDRGPTDTQYF
TRBJ1-3 | . | . | TRBV30 | 15 | TGTGCCTGGAGCAGGGAGACCCTTCCTGGAAACACCATATATTTT | CAWSRETLPGNTIYF
TRBJ1-1 | many | . | TRBV2 | 15 | TGTGCCAGCACCGAAGCTCAGGCCCGGCGCGCTGAAGCTTTCTTT | CASTEAQARRAEAFF